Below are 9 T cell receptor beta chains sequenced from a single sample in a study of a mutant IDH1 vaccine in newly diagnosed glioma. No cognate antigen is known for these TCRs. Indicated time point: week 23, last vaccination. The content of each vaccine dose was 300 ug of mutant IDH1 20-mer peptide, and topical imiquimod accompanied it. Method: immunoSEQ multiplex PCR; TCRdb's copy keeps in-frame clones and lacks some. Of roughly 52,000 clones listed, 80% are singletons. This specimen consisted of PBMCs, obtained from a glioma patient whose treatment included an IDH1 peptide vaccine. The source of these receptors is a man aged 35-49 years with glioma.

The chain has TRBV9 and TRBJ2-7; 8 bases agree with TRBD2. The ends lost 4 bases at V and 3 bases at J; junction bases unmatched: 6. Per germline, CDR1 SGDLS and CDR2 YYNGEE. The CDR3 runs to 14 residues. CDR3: CASSPASGGYEQYF. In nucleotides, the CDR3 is TGTGCCAGCAGCCCCGCAAGCGGGGGCTACGAGCAGTACTTC. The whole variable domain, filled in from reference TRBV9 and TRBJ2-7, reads DSGVTQTPKHLITATGQRVTLRCSPRSGDLSVYWYQQSLDQGLQFLIQYYNGEERAKGNILERFSAQQFPDLHSELNLSSLELGDSALYFCASSPASGGYEQYFGPGTRLTVT.

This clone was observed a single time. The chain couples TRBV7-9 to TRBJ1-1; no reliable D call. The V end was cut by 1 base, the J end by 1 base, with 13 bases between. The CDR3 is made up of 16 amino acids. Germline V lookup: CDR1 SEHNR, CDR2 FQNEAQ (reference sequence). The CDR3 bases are TGTGCCAGCAGCTTAGGTTACGGAAACGAGAACACTGAAGCTTTCTTT. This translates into CASSLGYGNENTEAFF.

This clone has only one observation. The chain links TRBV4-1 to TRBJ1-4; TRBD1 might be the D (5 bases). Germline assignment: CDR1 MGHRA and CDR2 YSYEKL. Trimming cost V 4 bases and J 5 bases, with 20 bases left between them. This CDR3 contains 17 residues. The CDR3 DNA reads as TGCGCCAGCAGCCGCAATTCCGCAGGAGGGGCCAATGAAAAACTGTTTTTT. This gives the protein CASSRNSAGGANEKLFF.

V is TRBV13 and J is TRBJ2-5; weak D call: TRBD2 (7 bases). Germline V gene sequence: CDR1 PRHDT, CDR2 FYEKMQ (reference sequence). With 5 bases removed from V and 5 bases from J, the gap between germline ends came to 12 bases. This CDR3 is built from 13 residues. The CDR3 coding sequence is TGTGCCAGCAGCCGGGGGGCGGAGGAGACCCAGTACTTC. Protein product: CASSRGAEETQYF.

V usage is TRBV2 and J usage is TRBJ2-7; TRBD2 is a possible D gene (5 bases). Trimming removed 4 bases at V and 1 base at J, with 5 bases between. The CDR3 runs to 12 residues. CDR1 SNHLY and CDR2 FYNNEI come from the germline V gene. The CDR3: CASSGGSYEQYF. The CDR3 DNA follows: TGTGCCAGCAGTGGAGGGTCCTACGAGCAGTACTTC. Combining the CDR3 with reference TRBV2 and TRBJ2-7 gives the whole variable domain EPEVTQTPSHQVTQMGQEVILRCVPISNHLYFYWYRQILGQKVEFLVSFYNNEISEKSEIFDDQFSVERPDGSNFTLKIRSTKLEDSAMYFCASSGGSYEQYFGPGTRLTVT.

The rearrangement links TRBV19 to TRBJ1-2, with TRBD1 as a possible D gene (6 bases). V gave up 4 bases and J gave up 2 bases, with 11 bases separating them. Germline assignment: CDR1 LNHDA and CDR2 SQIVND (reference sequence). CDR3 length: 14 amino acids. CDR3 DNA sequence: TGTGCCAGTAGTAGCCCGGGACAAAACTATGGCTACACCTTC. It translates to CASSSPGQNYGYTF.

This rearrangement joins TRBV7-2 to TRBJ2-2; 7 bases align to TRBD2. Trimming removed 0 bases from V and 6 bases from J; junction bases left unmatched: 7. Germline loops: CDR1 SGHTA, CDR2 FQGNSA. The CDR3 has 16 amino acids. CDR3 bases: TGTGCCAGCAGCTTAGCGACTAGCAGTGTCGCCGGGGAGCTGTTTTTT. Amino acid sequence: CASSLATSSVAGELFF.

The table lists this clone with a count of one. DNA for the CDR3: TGTGCCAGCAGCTTTAACAGGGGCGGCACAGATACGCAGTATTTT. It encodes CASSFNRGGTDTQYF. The rearrangement links TRBV7-2 to TRBJ2-3, with TRBD1 identical over 7 bases. Germline V lookup: CDR1 SGHTA, CDR2 FQGNSA. CDR3 length: 15 residues. Losses at the gene ends were 3 bases for V and 1 base for J; bases not matched to a gene: 4.

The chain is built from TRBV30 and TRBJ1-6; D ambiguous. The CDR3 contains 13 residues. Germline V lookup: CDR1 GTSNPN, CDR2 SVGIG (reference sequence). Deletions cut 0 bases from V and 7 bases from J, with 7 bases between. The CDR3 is CAWSVGGNSPLHF. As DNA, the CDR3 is TGTGCCTGGAGTGTAGGAGGAAATTCACCCCTCCACTTT.